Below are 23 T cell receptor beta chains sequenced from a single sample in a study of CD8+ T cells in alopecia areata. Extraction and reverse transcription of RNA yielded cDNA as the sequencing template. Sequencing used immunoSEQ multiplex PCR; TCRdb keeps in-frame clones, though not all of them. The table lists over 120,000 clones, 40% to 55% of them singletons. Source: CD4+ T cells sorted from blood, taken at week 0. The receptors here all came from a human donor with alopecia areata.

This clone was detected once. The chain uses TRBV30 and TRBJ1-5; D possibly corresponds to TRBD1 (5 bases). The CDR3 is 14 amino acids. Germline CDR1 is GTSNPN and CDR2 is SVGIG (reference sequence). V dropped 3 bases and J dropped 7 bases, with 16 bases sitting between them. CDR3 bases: TGTGCCTGGAGCCATTCGGGGGGAGGCCAGCCCCAGCATTTT. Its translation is CAWSHSGGGQPQHF.

The DNA of the CDR3 is TGTGCCAGCAGCACCCCCCGAGGGGCGATCTTAAGCTCCTACAATGAGCAGTTCTTC. Its translation is CASSTPRGAILSSYNEQFF. The V and J genes are TRBV7-9 and TRBJ2-1; D is tentatively TRBD1 or TRBD2 (5 bases each). The V and J ends lost 5 bases and 0 bases respectively, with 23 bases between them. This CDR3 has 19 amino acids. Looked up from germline, CDR1 is SEHNR and CDR2 is FQNEAQ (reference sequence).

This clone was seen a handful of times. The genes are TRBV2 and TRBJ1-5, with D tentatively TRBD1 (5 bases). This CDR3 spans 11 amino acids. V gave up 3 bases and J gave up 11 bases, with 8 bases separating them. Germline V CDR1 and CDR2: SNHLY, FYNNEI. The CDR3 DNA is TGTGCCAGCAGTGACAGACAGTCCCAGCATTTT. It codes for CASSDRQSQHF.

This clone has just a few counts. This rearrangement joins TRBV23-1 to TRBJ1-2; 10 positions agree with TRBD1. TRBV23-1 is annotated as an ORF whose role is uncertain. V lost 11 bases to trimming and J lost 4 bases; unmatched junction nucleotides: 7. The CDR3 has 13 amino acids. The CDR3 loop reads CAGDRGWVYGYTF. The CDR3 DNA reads TGCGCCGGGGACAGGGGCTGGGTCTATGGCTACACCTTC.

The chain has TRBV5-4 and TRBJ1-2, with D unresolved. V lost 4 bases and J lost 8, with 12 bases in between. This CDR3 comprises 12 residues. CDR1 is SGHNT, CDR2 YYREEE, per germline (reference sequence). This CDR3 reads CASSPNSWGYTF. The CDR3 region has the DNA TGTGCCAGCAGCCCCAATTCTTGGGGCTACACCTTC.

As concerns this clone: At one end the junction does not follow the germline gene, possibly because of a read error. DNA of the CDR3: TGCGCCAGCAGCCAAGATAAGAACCCGCCTCTCTATTTC. Translated, it gives CASSQDKNPPLYF. The chain is built from TRBV4-3 and TRBJ2-7, with no clear D. The germline gives CDR1 LGHNA, CDR2 YSLEER. This CDR3 is built from 13 residues.

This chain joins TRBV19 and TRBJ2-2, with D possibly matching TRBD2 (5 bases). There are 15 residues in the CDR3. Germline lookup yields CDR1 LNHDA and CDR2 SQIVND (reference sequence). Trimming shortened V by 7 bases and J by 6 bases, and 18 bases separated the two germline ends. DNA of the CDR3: TGTGCCAGTACCGACGCCGCCATCGGGGCCGGGGAGCTGTTTTTT. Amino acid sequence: CASTDAAIGAGELFF.

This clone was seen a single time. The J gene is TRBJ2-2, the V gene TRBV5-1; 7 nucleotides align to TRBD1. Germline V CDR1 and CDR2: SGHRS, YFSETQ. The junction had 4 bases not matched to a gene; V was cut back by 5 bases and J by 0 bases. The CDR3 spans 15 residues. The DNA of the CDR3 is TGCGCCAGCAGTTATGACAGGGCGAACACCGGGGAGCTGTTTTTT. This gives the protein CASSYDRANTGELFF.

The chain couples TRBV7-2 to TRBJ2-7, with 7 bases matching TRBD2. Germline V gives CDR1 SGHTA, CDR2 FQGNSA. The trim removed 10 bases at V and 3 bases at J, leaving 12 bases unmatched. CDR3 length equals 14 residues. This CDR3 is CATSEGREGYEQYF. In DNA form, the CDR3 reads TGTGCCACGTCGGAAGGGAGGGAGGGCTACGAGCAGTACTTC.

CDR3 amino acids: CAGTGTSGSTDTQYF. The CDR3 DNA follows: TGCGCCGGTACCGGGACTAGCGGGAGTACAGATACGCAGTATTTT. J is TRBJ2-3 and V is TRBV10-2; 14 bases map to TRBD2. The germline V gene has CDR1 WSHSY and CDR2 SAAADI. The CDR3 loop spans 15 amino acids. Losses at the gene ends were 11 bases for V and 3 bases for J; bases not matched to a gene: 7.

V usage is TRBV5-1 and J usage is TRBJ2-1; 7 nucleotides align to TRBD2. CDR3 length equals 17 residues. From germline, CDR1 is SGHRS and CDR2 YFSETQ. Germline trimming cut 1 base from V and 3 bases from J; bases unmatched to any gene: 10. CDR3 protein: CASSLTLRREHYNEQFF. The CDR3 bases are TGCGCCAGCAGCTTGACCCTACGGCGGGAGCACTACAATGAGCAGTTCTTC.

As DNA, the CDR3 is TGCGCCAGCAGCCAGGGACTAGCGGGAGTGGGTCGGGAGACCCAGTACTTC. This codes for CASSQGLAGVGRETQYF. The rearrangement uses TRBV4-1 and TRBJ2-5; 14 bases map to TRBD2. Germline loops: CDR1 MGHRA, CDR2 YSYEKL. V lost 3 bases and J lost 5; bases outside the gene matches: 8. The CDR3 length is 17 residues.

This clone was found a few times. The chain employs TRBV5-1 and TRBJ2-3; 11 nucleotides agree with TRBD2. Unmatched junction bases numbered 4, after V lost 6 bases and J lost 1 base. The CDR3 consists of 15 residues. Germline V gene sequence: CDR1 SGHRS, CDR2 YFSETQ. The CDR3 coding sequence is TGCGCCAGCAAGCCACTAGCGGGAGGCACAGATACGCAGTATTTT. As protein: CASKPLAGGTDTQYF.

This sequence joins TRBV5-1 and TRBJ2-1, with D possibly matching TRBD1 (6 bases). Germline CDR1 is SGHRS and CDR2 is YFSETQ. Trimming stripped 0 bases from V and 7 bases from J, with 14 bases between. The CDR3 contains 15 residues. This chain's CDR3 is CASSLGPGTRNEQFF. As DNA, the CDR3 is TGCGCCAGCAGCTTGGGCCCCGGGACACGGAATGAGCAGTTCTTC.

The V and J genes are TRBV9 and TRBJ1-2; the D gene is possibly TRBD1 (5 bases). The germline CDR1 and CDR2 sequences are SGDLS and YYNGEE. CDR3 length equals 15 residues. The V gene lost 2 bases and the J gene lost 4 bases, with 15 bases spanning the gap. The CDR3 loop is CASSVGPQARYGYTF. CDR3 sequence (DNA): TGTGCCAGCAGCGTGGGACCGCAGGCACGCTATGGCTACACCTTC.

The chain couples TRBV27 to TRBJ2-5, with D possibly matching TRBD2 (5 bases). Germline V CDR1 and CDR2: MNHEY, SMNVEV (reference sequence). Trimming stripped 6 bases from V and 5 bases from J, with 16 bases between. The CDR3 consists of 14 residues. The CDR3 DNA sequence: TGTGCCAGCAGACCGGTTGCGGGCCCGGAGACCCAGTACTTC. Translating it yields CASRPVAGPETQYF.

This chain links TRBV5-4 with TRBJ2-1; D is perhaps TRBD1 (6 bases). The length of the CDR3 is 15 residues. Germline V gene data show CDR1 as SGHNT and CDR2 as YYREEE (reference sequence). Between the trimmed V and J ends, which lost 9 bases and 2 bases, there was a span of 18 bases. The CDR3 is CATGQTPNTYNEQFF. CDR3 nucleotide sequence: TGTGCCACAGGACAGACTCCAAACACCTACAATGAGCAGTTCTTC.

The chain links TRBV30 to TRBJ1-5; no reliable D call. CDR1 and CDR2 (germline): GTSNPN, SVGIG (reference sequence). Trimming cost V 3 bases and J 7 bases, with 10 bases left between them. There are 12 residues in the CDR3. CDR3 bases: TGTGCCTGGAGCAACAAAGACCAGCCCCAGCATTTT. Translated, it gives CAWSNKDQPQHF.

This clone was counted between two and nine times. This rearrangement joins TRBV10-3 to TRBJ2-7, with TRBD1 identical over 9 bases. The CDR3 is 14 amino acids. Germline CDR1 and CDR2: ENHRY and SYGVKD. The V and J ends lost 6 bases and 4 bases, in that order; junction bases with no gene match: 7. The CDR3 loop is CAISVGQGSYEQYF. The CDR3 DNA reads TGTGCCATCAGCGTGGGACAGGGATCTTACGAGCAGTACTTC.

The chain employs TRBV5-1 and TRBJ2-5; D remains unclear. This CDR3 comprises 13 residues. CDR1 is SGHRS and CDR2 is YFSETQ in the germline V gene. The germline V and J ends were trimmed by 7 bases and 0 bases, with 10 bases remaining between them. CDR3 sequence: CASAFKYQETQYF. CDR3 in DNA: TGCGCCAGCGCATTCAAGTACCAAGAGACCCAGTACTTC.

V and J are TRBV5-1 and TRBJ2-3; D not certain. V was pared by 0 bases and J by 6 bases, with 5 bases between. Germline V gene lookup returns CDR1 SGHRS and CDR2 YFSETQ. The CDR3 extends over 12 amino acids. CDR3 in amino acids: CASSLGLDTQYF. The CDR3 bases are TGCGCCAGCAGCTTGGGGCTGGATACGCAGTATTTT.

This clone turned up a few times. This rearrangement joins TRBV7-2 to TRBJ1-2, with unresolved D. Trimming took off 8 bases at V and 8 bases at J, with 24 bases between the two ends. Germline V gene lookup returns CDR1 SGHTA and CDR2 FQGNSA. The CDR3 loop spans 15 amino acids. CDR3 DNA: TGTGCCAGCTCCCCCCCCGGGGATGGAAGCGGCGGCTACACCTTC. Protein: CASSPPGDGSGGYTF.

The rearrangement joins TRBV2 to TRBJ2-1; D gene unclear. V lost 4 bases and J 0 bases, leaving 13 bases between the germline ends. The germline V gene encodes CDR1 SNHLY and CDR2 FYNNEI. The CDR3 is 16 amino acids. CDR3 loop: CASSVQRKNSYNEQFF. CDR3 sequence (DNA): TGTGCCAGCAGTGTTCAAAGAAAAAACTCCTACAATGAGCAGTTCTTC.